Each of the 18 T cell receptor beta chains below was sequenced from the same sample in a study of T cell responses to AZD1222 COVID-19 vaccine. Data came from immunoSEQ multiplex PCR; TCRdb stores just in-frame clones and leaves some out. The sample contains some 180,000 clones, roughly 92% of which appear only once. Sequenced material: peripheral blood, taken 28 days after the second AZD1222 dose. Receptors were obtained from an adult who received the AZD1222 COVID-19 vaccine.

This chain joins TRBV5-6 and TRBJ1-1; 9 bases are a match to TRBD1. The junction had 9 bases not matched to a gene; V was cut back by 4 bases and J by 11 bases. The CDR3 spans 13 residues. Germline CDR1 and CDR2: SGHDT and YYEEEE. CDR3 DNA sequence: TGTGCCAGCAGCGTGACAGGGGGAGTGGGGGCTTTCTTT. Residues: CASSVTGGVGAFF.

This sequence joins TRBV5-1 and TRBJ2-4; TRBD1 or TRBD2 may be the D gene (5 bases each). This CDR3 comprises 11 residues. V lost 4 bases, J lost 14 bases, and 13 bases lay in between. Germline CDR1 SGHRS, CDR2 YFSETQ. DNA for the CDR3: TGCGCCAGCAGCATAGGGACGGCGAAGTACTTC. Residues: CASSIGTAKYF.

The chain couples TRBV19 to TRBJ2-6, with unresolved D. The germline V gene encodes CDR1 LNHDA and CDR2 SQIVND (reference sequence). Trimming stripped 3 bases from V and 1 base from J, with 10 bases between. The CDR3 contains 16 residues. CDR3 amino acids: CASSIPPTSGANVLTF. In DNA, the CDR3 is TGTGCCAGTAGTATTCCCCCTACTTCTGGGGCCAACGTCCTGACTTTC.

Only one count was recorded for this clone. This sequence joins TRBV29-1 and TRBJ2-5; 7 nucleotides agree with TRBD1. The CDR3 loop spans 14 amino acids. After removal of 6 bases from V and 5 bases from J, the junction contained 12 bases not matched to a gene. In germline, CDR1 is SQVTM, CDR2 ANQGSEA. CDR3 DNA: TGCAGCGTACTTTCCACAGGGGTGGGCGAGACCCAGTACTTC. It specifies CSVLSTGVGETQYF.

This chain links TRBV13 with TRBJ1-2; D gene unclear. V gave up 0 bases and J gave up 1 base, with 12 bases separating them. Germline assignment: CDR1 PRHDT and CDR2 FYEKMQ (reference sequence). The CDR3 extends over 16 amino acids. The CDR3 here is CASSLGSGSHNYGYTF. Written as DNA, the CDR3 is TGTGCCAGCAGCTTAGGATCGGGCAGTCATAACTATGGCTACACCTTC.

This chain connects TRBV5-1 to TRBJ1-2, with 8 bases that match TRBD1. The germline V gene has CDR1 SGHRS and CDR2 YFSETQ. J was trimmed by 8 bases and V by 4 bases; bases with no gene match: 13. The CDR3 is 15 amino acids. CDR3 nucleotides: TGCGCCAGCAGCCGTCGTGGACAGGGTGAAGGGGGCTACACCTTC. Its protein is CASSRRGQGEGGYTF.

The rearrangement links TRBV10-2 to TRBJ1-4; 11 bases align to TRBD1. The V segment lost 7 bases and the J segment 7 bases; nucleotides outside the gene matches: 2. CDR1 and CDR2 from the germline V gene are WSHSY and SAAADI. This CDR3 contains 13 residues. In nucleotides, the CDR3 is TGCGCCAGCACCGGGACAGGGGGTGAAAAACTGTTTTTT. It is translated as CASTGTGGEKLFF.

This clone came up once. V is TRBV9 and J is TRBJ2-7; 7 nucleotides line up with TRBD1. Germline CDR1 SGDLS, CDR2 YYNGEE. The CDR3 loop spans 15 amino acids. V shed 4 bases and J 1 base; nucleotides not matched to a gene: 8. The CDR3 bases are TGTGCCAGCAGCCGACAGGGTTTAGGGTCCTACGAGCAGTACTTC. Its translation is CASSRQGLGSYEQYF.

The gene calls are TRBV12-3 or TRBV12-4 and TRBJ2-1, with unresolved D. V was shortened by 5 bases and J by 1 base, with 6 bases between the two germline ends. CDR3 length: 13 residues. In nucleotides, the CDR3 is TGTGCCAGCAGTCGACTTTCCTACAATGAGCAGTTCTTC. Its translation is CASSRLSYNEQFF.

This rearrangement joins TRBV19 to TRBJ1-1; possibly TRBD1 for D (5 bases). CDR1 and CDR2 from the germline V gene are LNHDA and SQIVND (reference sequence). V was trimmed by 4 bases and J by 2 bases, leaving 17 bases between them. This CDR3 has 16 amino acids. DNA of the CDR3: TGTGCCAGTAGTACGCCTCAGGGTAGGGAAAACACTGAAGCTTTCTTT. It is translated as CASSTPQGRENTEAFF.

The chain joins TRBV20-1 to TRBJ1-2; no clear D gene. Trimming shortened V by 3 bases and J by 6 bases, and 8 bases separated the two germline ends. There are 11 residues in the CDR3. Germline CDR1 is DFQATT and CDR2 is SNEGSKA (reference sequence). The DNA of the CDR3 is TGCAGTGCTAGGACCGATGATGGCTACACCTTC. It translates to CSARTDDGYTF.

This chain connects TRBV7-3 to TRBJ1-2, with D uncertain. V shed 5 bases and J shed 4 bases, with 11 bases lying between them. Germline values: CDR1 SGHTA, CDR2 FQGTGA. The CDR3 totals 13 residues. The CDR3 sequence is CASSPGPFYGYTF. Written as DNA, the CDR3 is TGTGCCAGCAGCCCTGGGCCGTTCTATGGCTACACCTTC.

This clone appeared once. This chain links TRBV29-1 with TRBJ1-5, with D maybe TRBD1 (6 bases). Germline lookup yields CDR1 SQVTM and CDR2 ANQGSEA. V lost 4 bases and J lost 5, with 9 bases in between. The CDR3 extends over 12 amino acids. CDR3 loop: CSVGQEDQPQHF. The DNA for the CDR3 is TGCAGCGTTGGACAGGAGGATCAGCCCCAGCATTTT.

This chain joins TRBV19 and TRBJ2-1; TRBD1 matches at 7 bases. Trimming cost V 3 bases and J 7 bases; bases outside gene matches: 6. CDR3 length: 14 amino acids. Germline CDR1 LNHDA, CDR2 SQIVND (reference sequence). This CDR3 is CASSIQGVGNEQFF. CDR3 nucleotide sequence: TGTGCCAGTAGTATTCAGGGGGTGGGTAATGAGCAGTTCTTC.

The chain employs TRBV19 and TRBJ2-7, with 7 bases fitting TRBD2. This CDR3 contains 17 residues. Germline-derived CDR1 and CDR2 are LNHDA and SQIVND (reference sequence). Trimming at V came to 7 bases and at J to 5 bases, leaving 20 bases not matched to a gene. CDR3 nucleotide sequence: TGTGCCAGTACGCCATCTCTTTGGCGGGAGCCCAGGCACGAGCAGTACTTC. It encodes CASTPSLWREPRHEQYF.

This chain links TRBV6-1 with TRBJ2-1; the match to TRBD2 covers 10 bases. The CDR3 loop spans 16 amino acids. Germline loops: CDR1 MNHNS, CDR2 SASEGT. Trimming removed 4 bases from V and 4 bases from J; junction bases left unmatched: 7. This CDR3 reads CASSAGLAGAYNEQFF. The CDR3, as DNA: TGTGCCAGCAGTGCCGGTCTAGCGGGGGCTTACAATGAGCAGTTCTTC.

This chain links TRBV5-1 with TRBJ2-1; TRBD2 matches 7 bases. The CDR3 consists of 19 residues. Trimming took 6 bases from V and 0 from J; bases not matched to a gene: 18. Germline loops: CDR1 SGHRS, CDR2 YFSETQ. In nucleotides, the CDR3 is TGCGCCAGCAAGACTGATCCAGCGGGGTTCATGAGCTCCTACAATGAGCAGTTCTTC. This translates into CASKTDPAGFMSSYNEQFF. The variable domain in full, completed from reference TRBV5-1 and TRBJ2-1, reads KAGVTQTPRYLIKTRGQQVTLSCSPISGHRSVSWYQQTPGQGLQFLFEYFSETQRNKGNFPGRFSGRQFSNSRSEMNVSTLELGDSALYLCASKTDPAGFMSSYNEQFFGPGTRLTVL.

The gene calls are TRBV6-5 and TRBJ1-1, with D tentatively TRBD1 (6 bases). The germline CDR1 and CDR2 sequences are MNHEY and SVGAGI. Deletions cut 4 bases from V and 0 bases from J, with 15 bases between. This CDR3 has 16 residues. The CDR3 loop reads CASSSRTEGVNTEAFF. CDR3 DNA: TGTGCCAGCAGTTCGCGGACAGAAGGAGTGAACACTGAAGCTTTCTTT.